The entry below gives a single TCR beta chain sequence along with its context. Its specificity is unknown. Germline V gene data show CDR1 as SGHRS and CDR2 as YFSETQ. The CDR3 length is 14 residues. The ends were cut back, 3 bases at V and 0 bases at J, with 9 bases in the middle. The sample originates from a study of T cell responses to AZD1222 COVID-19 vaccine. Study-level points and caveats: The donor cohort was predominantly white British with a female majority, and clonal diversity may have been underestimated. Targets within unmutated variant regions were reportedly found for nearly half of spike-specific TCRs. The study sampled repertoires only after the peak T cell response.

Sequencing used immunoSEQ multiplex PCR; TCRdb keeps in-frame clones, though not all of them. This table has more than 15,000 clones, 84% appearing once. Pooling covered second doses at about 4 or about 12 weeks. This clonotype originated in an adult who received the AZD1222 COVID-19 vaccine. Sample: peripheral blood, taken 28 days after the second AZD1222 dose. This rearrangement joins TRBV5-1 to TRBJ1-1, with D possibly being TRBD1 (5 bases). The CDR3, as DNA: TGCGCCAGCAGCTCGGCGACAGTGAACACTGAAGCTTTCTTT. Residues: CASSSATVNTEAFF.